Presented here are 30 T cell receptor beta chains from one specimen sequenced in a study of blood T cell repertoires in COVID-19. TCRdb's table, derived via immunoSEQ multiplex PCR, lists solely in-frame clones and lacks some. The data show 300,000 to 450,000 clones, more than 70% seen once. The sample consisted of peripheral blood. The receptor set was obtained from a woman under 40 with COVID-19, enrolled during active disease.

The V gene is TRBV28, the J gene TRBJ2-7; 8 bases line up with TRBD2. CDR3 length: 13 residues. The germline gives CDR1 MDHEN, CDR2 SYDVKM. V was clipped by 7 bases and J by 3 bases; unmatched bases: 5. CDR3 loop: CASIEAGVYEQYF. In nucleotides, the CDR3 is TGTGCCAGCATCGAAGCGGGAGTCTACGAGCAGTACTTC.

V is TRBV4-3 and J is TRBJ2-7; D possibly corresponds to TRBD1 (5 bases). The CDR3 is 13 residues long. Germline lookup yields CDR1 LGHNA and CDR2 YSLEER. V lost 0 bases to trimming and J lost 7 bases, with 10 bases between them. The CDR3 loop is CASSQETPGEQYF. In DNA, the CDR3 is TGCGCCAGCAGCCAAGAAACCCCAGGGGAGCAGTACTTC.

The rearrangement uses TRBV10-2 and TRBJ2-2, with D maybe TRBD2 (5 bases). The germline V gene has CDR1 WSHSY and CDR2 SAAADI. This CDR3 has 15 residues. V lost 3 bases to trimming and J lost 5 bases, with 13 bases between them. The CDR3 DNA is TGCGCCAGCAGTGAAGGGAGTTTAAGGACCGGGGAGCTGTTTTTT. Its protein product is CASSEGSLRTGELFF.

This clone has a single count. This chain joins TRBV5-1 and TRBJ2-3; D ambiguous. The CDR3 contains 15 residues. Germline assignment: CDR1 SGHRS and CDR2 YFSETQ. V was pared by 3 bases and J by 2 bases, with 13 bases between. CDR3 loop: CASSYNGGYTDTQYF. CDR3 in DNA: TGCGCCAGCAGCTATAACGGCGGATACACAGATACGCAGTATTTT.

This sequence joins TRBV7-9 and TRBJ2-1; possible D gene TRBD2, 5 bases. V was clipped by 5 bases and J by 10 bases, with 12 bases between them. The germline V gene encodes CDR1 SEHNR and CDR2 FQNEAQ (reference sequence). The CDR3 extends over 12 amino acids. CDR3 nucleotide sequence: TGTGCCAGCAGCGCGGATAGAGGGGAGCAGTTCTTC. Translation gives CASSADRGEQFF. Complete variable domain (other parts from reference TRBV7-9 and TRBJ2-1): DTGVSQNPRHKITKRGQNVTFRCDPISEHNRLYWYRQTLGQGPEFLTYFQNEAQLEKSRLLSDRFSAERPKGSFSTLEIQRTEQGDSAMYLCASSADRGEQFFGPGTRLTVL.

This chain links TRBV28 with TRBJ2-1; 10 bases align to TRBD2. Trimming took 5 bases from V and 4 from J; bases not matched to a gene: 5. The germline V gene encodes CDR1 MDHEN and CDR2 SYDVKM. The CDR3 is 15 residues long. DNA of the CDR3: TGTGCCAGCAGTGTGACTAGCGGGTTATACAATGAGCAGTTCTTC. Encoded protein: CASSVTSGLYNEQFF.

J is TRBJ2-2 and V is TRBV28, with D perhaps matching TRBD2 (6 bases). The CDR3 runs to 16 residues. The V and J ends lost 3 bases and 0 bases respectively, with 11 bases between them. From germline, CDR1 is MDHEN and CDR2 SYDVKM. CDR3 loop: CASSFGGSPNTGELFF. As DNA, the CDR3 is TGTGCCAGCAGTTTCGGAGGGTCCCCGAACACCGGGGAGCTGTTTTTT.

V is TRBV28 and J is TRBJ1-5; 8 nucleotides align to TRBD1. Germline V gene lookup returns CDR1 MDHEN and CDR2 SYDVKM. Trimming took 5 bases from V and 0 from J; bases not matched to a gene: 9. The length of the CDR3 is 17 residues. CDR3: CASSRRQGPNSNQPQHF. In nucleotides, the CDR3 is TGTGCCAGCAGTCGCCGACAGGGGCCTAATAGCAATCAGCCCCAGCATTTT. Together with reference TRBV28 and TRBJ1-5, the CDR3 gives the full variable domain: DVKVTQSSRYLVKRTGEKVFLECVQDMDHENMFWYRQDPGLGLRLIYFSYDVKMKEKGDIPEGYSVSREKKERFSLILESASTNQTSMYLCASSRRQGPNSNQPQHFGDGTRLSIL.

The chain employs TRBV11-3 and TRBJ2-1; 11 bases line up with TRBD2. With 5 bases clipped from V and 2 bases from J, the junction kept 2 bases outside the gene matches. The CDR3 extends over 15 amino acids. Germline V gene sequence: CDR1 SGHNT, CDR2 YENEEA. Here the CDR3 reads CASSDSGRAYNEQFF. CDR3 sequence (DNA): TGTGCCAGCAGCGATAGCGGGAGGGCCTACAATGAGCAGTTCTTC.

This clone was seen only once. The chain combines TRBV7-2 with TRBJ2-7; D might be TRBD1 (6 bases). This CDR3 is built from 15 residues. Germline CDR1 SGHTA, CDR2 FQGNSA. The ends were cut back, 1 base at V and 7 bases at J, with 17 bases in the middle. CDR3 in amino acids: CASSLDMQGSREQYF. The CDR3 DNA reads as TGTGCCAGCAGCTTAGACATGCAGGGGAGTCGGGAGCAGTACTTC.

V is TRBV5-6 and J is TRBJ2-3; 7 bases line up with TRBD1. The CDR3 consists of 13 residues. Trimming removed 4 bases from V and 4 bases from J; junction bases left unmatched: 3. Germline loops: CDR1 SGHDT, CDR2 YYEEEE. The CDR3 loop reads CASSPDRADTQYF. As DNA, the CDR3 is TGTGCCAGCAGCCCTGACAGGGCAGATACGCAGTATTTT.

The chain employs TRBV3-1 (or the pseudogene TRBV3-2) and TRBJ2-7, with 9 bases fitting TRBD1. Trimming removed 3 bases from V and 6 bases from J; junction bases left unmatched: 9. In germline, CDR1 is LGHDT, CDR2 YNNKEL (reference sequence). CDR3 size: 15 residues. CDR3 coding DNA: TGTGCCAGCAGCCATCCTGGGACAGGGATGGGCGAGCAGTACTTC. Translation: CASSHPGTGMGEQYF.

This chain links TRBV19 with TRBJ1-1, with TRBD1 as a possible D gene (6 bases). CDR3 size: 14 residues. Germline V lookup: CDR1 LNHDA, CDR2 SQIVND (reference sequence). V lost 7 bases and J lost 2, with 14 bases in between. The CDR3 here is CASTTGRGNTEAFF. DNA of the CDR3: TGTGCCAGTACCACAGGGAGGGGTAACACTGAAGCTTTCTTT.

The chain is built from TRBV6-5 and TRBJ2-7; the match to TRBD1 covers 8 bases. Germline CDR1 is MNHEY and CDR2 is SVGAGI. Trimming took 5 bases from V and 6 from J; bases not matched to a gene: 6. The CDR3 sequence is 13 residues long. The CDR3 DNA reads TGTGCCAGCAGTCGGGACAGGAAACGCGAGCAGTACTTC. Translated: CASSRDRKREQYF.

V is TRBV28 and J is TRBJ2-7, with a weak D call TRBD1 (5 bases). Trimming pared 2 bases from V and 6 bases from J, leaving 5 bases between. The CDR3 length is 11 residues. CDR1 is MDHEN, CDR2 SYDVKM, per germline. The CDR3 loop is CASSLRGEQYF. Here the CDR3 DNA reads TGTGCCAGCAGTTTAAGGGGCGAGCAGTACTTC.

The chain recombines TRBV10-3 with TRBJ2-1, with D perhaps matching TRBD2 (5 bases). V lost 4 bases and J lost 8, with 21 bases in between. Germline CDR1 reads ENHRY; CDR2 reads SYGVKD. The CDR3 is 16 residues long. CDR3 sequence (DNA): TGTGCCATCAGTGGGTCCCAGCGGTCTTTTATTGATGAGCAGTTCTTC. Amino acids: CAISGSQRSFIDEQFF.

The chain uses TRBV7-2 and TRBJ2-5; no definite D call. CDR3 length equals 14 residues. V gave up 1 base and J gave up 5 bases, with 11 bases separating them. The germline V gene has CDR1 SGHTA and CDR2 FQGNSA. The CDR3 nucleotides read TGTGCCAGCAGCTTAGGCTACGGGTTGGAGACCCAGTACTTC. Protein product: CASSLGYGLETQYF.

The gene calls are TRBV28 and TRBJ1-1, with D unclear. Trimming stripped 8 bases from V and 5 bases from J, with 18 bases between. CDR3 size: 14 residues. Per the germline V gene, CDR1 is MDHEN and CDR2 is SYDVKM. The CDR3 reads CASFAHNTGTEAFF. CDR3 nucleotides: TGTGCCAGCTTCGCCCATAATACGGGGACTGAAGCTTTCTTT.

The rearrangement joins TRBV11-2 to TRBJ2-5, with D possibly matching TRBD2 (5 bases). V was pared by 5 bases and J by 2 bases, with 15 bases between. Germline V gene lookup returns CDR1 SGHAT and CDR2 FQNNGV. The length of the CDR3 is 15 residues. CDR3 region: CASSPGGVGQETQYF. CDR3 bases: TGTGCCAGCAGCCCTGGAGGCGTCGGTCAAGAGACCCAGTACTTC.

This clone was detected once. The rearrangement uses TRBV5-1 and TRBJ2-7, with TRBD2 matching 12 bases. Looked up from germline, CDR1 is SGHRS and CDR2 is YFSETQ. The length of the CDR3 is 14 residues. The V and J ends lost 4 bases and 3 bases, in that order; junction bases with no gene match: 2. CDR3 in amino acids: CASSPTSGSYEQYF. DNA for the CDR3: TGCGCCAGCAGCCCGACTAGCGGGAGCTACGAGCAGTACTTC. Together with reference TRBV5-1 and TRBJ2-7, the CDR3 gives the full variable domain: KAGVTQTPRYLIKTRGQQVTLSCSPISGHRSVSWYQQTPGQGLQFLFEYFSETQRNKGNFPGRFSGRQFSNSRSEMNVSTLELGDSALYLCASSPTSGSYEQYFGPGTRLTVT.

This clone appeared once. The chain employs TRBV9 and TRBJ2-1; perhaps TRBD2 as D (6 bases). From germline, CDR1 is SGDLS and CDR2 YYNGEE. CDR3 length: 16 amino acids. The V gene lost 1 base and the J gene lost 5 bases, with 16 bases spanning the gap. The CDR3 here is CASSVQTGALNNEQFF. The DNA for the CDR3 is TGTGCCAGCAGCGTACAGACGGGAGCCCTTAACAATGAGCAGTTCTTC.

The J gene is TRBJ2-1, the V gene TRBV28; D may be TRBD2 (6 bases). The CDR3 runs 11 residues. V was pared by 6 bases and J by 11 bases, with 11 bases between. The germline V gene has CDR1 MDHEN and CDR2 SYDVKM. The CDR3 region has the DNA TGTGCCAGCAGGGAGGGGTTGCAGCAGTTCTTC. This sequence encodes CASREGLQQFF.

CDR3 sequence: CASSFGSGRSYEQYF. For the CDR3, the DNA is TGTGCCAGCAGCTTTGGTAGCGGGAGATCCTACGAGCAGTACTTC. This rearrangement joins TRBV5-5 to TRBJ2-7; 9 bases line up with TRBD2. In germline, CDR1 is SGHKS, CDR2 YYEKEE (reference sequence). This CDR3 contains 15 residues. Trimming removed 2 bases from V and 1 base from J; junction bases left unmatched: 4.

The J gene is TRBJ2-2, the V gene TRBV5-1; 8 bases are shared with TRBD1. After removal of 4 bases from V and 2 bases from J, the junction contained 7 bases not matched to a gene. The CDR3 has 16 amino acids. The germline V gene encodes CDR1 SGHRS and CDR2 YFSETQ. The CDR3 region is CASSLRQGLNTGELFF. CDR3 sequence (DNA): TGCGCCAGCAGCCTACGACAGGGGTTAAACACCGGGGAGCTGTTTTTT. Filled out from reference TRBV5-1 and TRBJ2-2, the complete variable domain reads KAGVTQTPRYLIKTRGQQVTLSCSPISGHRSVSWYQQTPGQGLQFLFEYFSETQRNKGNFPGRFSGRQFSNSRSEMNVSTLELGDSALYLCASSLRQGLNTGELFFGEGSRLTVL.

V and J are TRBV5-1 and TRBJ2-7; possibly TRBD1 for D (6 bases). The germline V gene has CDR1 SGHRS and CDR2 YFSETQ. The CDR3 loop spans 14 amino acids. V shed 1 base and J shed 4 bases, with 12 bases lying between them. The DNA of the CDR3 is TGCGCCAGCAGCTTGCGGCCAGGGGAATACGAGCAGTACTTC. The encoded protein is CASSLRPGEYEQYF.

This clone was recorded once. The V gene is TRBV6-2 or TRBV6-3, the J gene TRBJ2-7; D might be TRBD2 (6 bases). From germline, CDR1 is MNHEY and CDR2 SVGEGT. V lost 2 bases, J lost 3 bases, and 11 bases lay in between. The CDR3 runs to 14 residues. The CDR3 sequence is CASSYTGSGYEQYF. The CDR3 DNA is TGTGCCAGCAGTTACACCGGGAGTGGCTACGAGCAGTACTTC.

The V gene is TRBV27, the J gene TRBJ2-3; 8 positions agree with TRBD1. V was pared by 6 bases and J by 5 bases, with 4 bases of the junction left unmatched. Looked up from germline, CDR1 is MNHEY and CDR2 is SMNVEV (reference sequence). The length of the CDR3 is 13 residues. Here the CDR3 reads CASRIDRGDTQYF. In DNA form, the CDR3 reads TGTGCCAGCAGGATAGACAGGGGAGATACGCAGTATTTT.

The chain joins TRBV10-3 to TRBJ2-7; 7 bases map to TRBD1. V was pared by 6 bases and J by 0 bases, with 2 bases of the junction left unmatched. This CDR3 is 13 amino acids long. The germline gives CDR1 ENHRY, CDR2 SYGVKD. The CDR3 nucleotides read TGTGCCATCAGAAACAGGGGCTCCTACGAGCAGTACTTC. This translates into CAIRNRGSYEQYF.

This chain uses TRBV6-4 with TRBJ2-2, with D unresolved. The germline V and J ends were trimmed by 4 bases and 4 bases, with 4 bases remaining between them. Germline assignment: CDR1 MRHNA and CDR2 SNTAGT. The length of the CDR3 is 12 residues. CDR3 DNA: TGTGCCAGCAGTGCTACCACCGGGGAGCTGTTTTTT. The encoded protein is CASSATTGELFF.

This clone was seen a single time. The rearrangement links TRBV9 to TRBJ2-7; D possibly corresponds to TRBD2 (5 bases). V shed 0 bases and J shed 7 bases, with 11 bases lying between them. The CDR3 is made up of 13 amino acids. Looked up from germline, CDR1 is SGDLS and CDR2 is YYNGEE. The CDR3, as DNA: TGTGCCAGCAGCGTAGATCCAAGGGAGGAGCAGTACTTC. Translating it yields CASSVDPREEQYF.